The 4 T cell receptor beta chains given below trace back to one sample, sequenced in a study of blood T cell repertoires in COVID-19. The assay was immunoSEQ multiplex PCR, and TCRdb's table has in-frame clones only and misses some. The sample records about 180,000 clones, roughly 88% being singletons. Sequencing was performed on PBMCs or T cells enriched from blood (not recorded which). These receptors came from a woman in her twenties or thirties who had recovered from COVID-19.

The V call is TRBV5-6, the J call TRBJ2-5; 9 bases line up with TRBD1. The CDR3 consists of 16 residues. V lost 3 bases and J lost 1; bases outside the gene matches: 7. Germline values: CDR1 SGHDT, CDR2 YYEEEE. In DNA, the CDR3 is TGTGCCAGCAGCTACACAGGGGGCGCCCCCCAAGAGACCCAGTACTTC. Its translation is CASSYTGGAPQETQYF.

The chain links TRBV11-2 to TRBJ2-7; TRBD2 is a possible D gene (6 bases). Trimming removed 0 bases from V and 0 bases from J, with 12 bases in between. From germline, CDR1 is SGHAT and CDR2 FQNNGV. This CDR3 spans 16 amino acids. CDR3 region: CASSLDGDSGSYEQYF. Here the CDR3 DNA reads TGTGCCAGCAGCTTAGATGGGGATAGCGGCTCCTACGAGCAGTACTTC.

The gene calls are TRBV25-1 and TRBJ1-4; D remains unclear. The germline gives CDR1 MGHDK, CDR2 SYGVNS. Trimming stripped 2 bases from V and 7 bases from J, with 8 bases between. This CDR3 spans 13 amino acids. This CDR3 reads CASSEGVAEKLFF. CDR3 in DNA: TGTGCCAGCAGTGAAGGTGTGGCTGAAAAACTGTTTTTT.

J is TRBJ1-4 and V is TRBV28; TRBD1 might be the D (6 bases). The V end was cut by 5 bases, the J end by 5 bases, with 12 bases between. CDR3 size: 14 residues. Germline values: CDR1 MDHEN, CDR2 SYDVKM. CDR3 DNA: TGTGCCAGCAGTACCAGGGGTCCCAATGAAAAACTGTTTTTT. It specifies CASSTRGPNEKLFF.